The 23 T cell receptor beta chains presented below share a single source sample, sequenced in a study of T cell responses to AZD1222 COVID-19 vaccine. Some clones are missing from TCRdb's copy, which holds only in-frame ones; the method was immunoSEQ multiplex PCR. The sample has about 140,000 clones, about 89% seen once. Sequencing used peripheral blood, obtained on day 0 of AZD1222 vaccination. The origin of the receptors is an adult in good health.

V and J are TRBV29-1 and TRBJ1-5; a weak D match, TRBD1 (6 bases). Germline V CDR1 and CDR2: SQVTM, ANQGSEA. The CDR3 extends over 13 amino acids. Trimming pared 6 bases from V and 6 bases from J, leaving 15 bases between. The CDR3 DNA reads TGCAGCGTCCTTGAGGGGGGCTTTCAGCCCCAGCATTTT. Residues: CSVLEGGFQPQHF.

The chain couples TRBV28 to TRBJ2-7; D remains unclear. The CDR3 has 14 residues. Between the trimmed V and J ends, which lost 4 bases and 0 bases, there was a span of 10 bases. Per germline, CDR1 MDHEN and CDR2 SYDVKM. The chain's CDR3 is CASSSWGSSYEQYF. DNA of the CDR3: TGTGCCAGCAGTTCGTGGGGTAGCTCCTACGAGCAGTACTTC.

The chain employs TRBV7-6 and TRBJ2-7, with 9 nucleotides matching TRBD2. V lost 4 bases to trimming and J lost 2 bases; unmatched junction nucleotides: 3. CDR3 length: 14 amino acids. The germline V gene encodes CDR1 SGHVS and CDR2 FNYEAQ. CDR3 sequence (DNA): TGTGCCAGCAGCTCGACTAGCGGCCCCTACGAGCAGTACTTC. Protein: CASSSTSGPYEQYF.

The chain links TRBV7-6 to TRBJ1-5; D is undetermined. The germline CDR1 and CDR2 sequences are SGHVS and FNYEAQ. This CDR3 is 18 amino acids long. Deletions cut 5 bases from V and 0 bases from J, with 20 bases between. This CDR3 is CASSPSWGGMDSNQPQHF. CDR3 in DNA: TGTGCCAGCAGCCCCTCGTGGGGAGGGATGGATAGCAATCAGCCCCAGCATTTT.

This chain links TRBV6-2 or TRBV6-3 with TRBJ2-7; tentatively, D is TRBD2 (7 bases). Trimming took 5 bases from V and 0 from J, leaving 11 bases between them. Looked up from germline, CDR1 is MNHEY and CDR2 is SVGEGT. This CDR3 spans 14 amino acids. DNA of the CDR3: TGTGCCAGCAGTGGGAGGGGGGTCTCCTACGAGCAGTACTTC. Amino acids: CASSGRGVSYEQYF.

The chain recombines TRBV15 with TRBJ1-5, with 7 bases identical to TRBD1. This CDR3 contains 17 residues. V gave up 3 bases and J gave up 6 bases; unmatched junction bases: 14. Germline V gene data show CDR1 as LNHNV and CDR2 as YYDKDF (reference sequence). In nucleotides, the CDR3 is TGTGCCACCAGCAGGTACCTGGGACAGCAAGCGGGTCAGCCCCAGCATTTT. Translation gives CATSRYLGQQAGQPQHF.

The CDR3 DNA follows: TGTGCCAGCAGCTCCGAAGGGACAGGTAAAGCTTTCTTT. Translating it yields CASSSEGTGKAFF. This chain joins TRBV7-8 and TRBJ1-1, with 8 bases lining up with TRBD1. This CDR3 region has 13 residues. Germline V gene sequence: CDR1 SGHVS, CDR2 FQNEAQ. The V segment lost 4 bases and the J segment 9 bases; nucleotides outside the gene matches: 7.

The chain combines TRBV28 with TRBJ2-7; TRBD1 matches at 8 bases. CDR1 and CDR2 from the germline V gene are MDHEN and SYDVKM. Trimming removed 8 bases from V and 6 bases from J; junction bases left unmatched: 12. The CDR3 sequence is 14 residues long. CDR3 residues: CASDGRTGNSEQYF. The CDR3, as DNA: TGTGCCAGCGATGGACGGACAGGGAACTCCGAGCAGTACTTC. Based on the CDR3 plus reference TRBV28 and TRBJ2-7, the full variable domain is DVKVTQSSRYLVKRTGEKVFLECVQDMDHENMFWYRQDPGLGLRLIYFSYDVKMKEKGDIPEGYSVSREKKERFSLILESASTNQTSMYLCASDGRTGNSEQYFGPGTRLTVT.

The chain recombines TRBV6-2 or TRBV6-3 with TRBJ1-2; D not resolved. Per germline, CDR1 MNHEY and CDR2 SVGEGT. This CDR3 comprises 12 residues. The V and J ends lost 5 bases and 8 bases respectively, with 12 bases between them. The CDR3 is CASSLRGAGYTF. CDR3 nucleotide sequence: TGTGCCAGCAGTCTCCGGGGAGCCGGCTACACCTTC.

The chain couples TRBV2 to TRBJ1-4, with 7 bases matching TRBD1. Trimming cost V 9 bases and J 5 bases; bases outside gene matches: 6. Germline CDR1 and CDR2: SNHLY and FYNNEI. This CDR3 is 13 amino acids long. The CDR3 spells CASWTGANEKLFF. CDR3 nucleotides: TGTGCCAGTTGGACAGGCGCAAATGAAAAACTGTTTTTT.

The genes are TRBV3-1 (or the pseudogene TRBV3-2) and TRBJ1-1; 7 nucleotides line up with TRBD1. The J segment lost 4 bases and the V segment lost 4 bases, leaving 9 bases of the junction unmatched. The germline V gene encodes CDR1 LGHDT and CDR2 YNNKEL (reference sequence). The CDR3 is made up of 15 amino acids. The CDR3 here is CASSPPTGLGTEAFF. Written as DNA, the CDR3 is TGTGCCAGCAGCCCCCCGACAGGGTTAGGCACTGAAGCTTTCTTT.

The rearrangement uses TRBV12-5 and TRBJ1-4, with 9 nucleotides matching TRBD1. CDR1 and CDR2 (germline): LGHNT, FRNRAP. V was clipped by 8 bases and J by 0 bases; unmatched bases: 13. The CDR3 has 18 amino acids. CDR3 sequence (DNA): TGTGCTAGTACTCCCGGGACAGGGATTCGGGCAACTAATGAAAAACTGTTTTTT. Protein sequence: CASTPGTGIRATNEKLFF.

This clone has just a few counts. V usage is TRBV7-2 and J usage is TRBJ1-2, with D maybe TRBD1 (5 bases). The CDR3 totals 13 residues. Germline loops: CDR1 SGHTA, CDR2 FQGNSA. V gave up 3 bases and J gave up 7 bases, with 12 bases separating them. In DNA, the CDR3 is TGTGCCAGCAGCTTTGGTTTGAGGGGTGGCTACACCTTC. It yields the protein CASSFGLRGGYTF.

This clone is a singleton in its sample. The chain carries TRBV24-1 and TRBJ1-4; D gene ambiguous. CDR3 size: 17 residues. V gave up 0 bases and J gave up 0 bases, with 10 bases separating them. CDR1 is KGHDR, CDR2 SFDVKD, per germline. DNA of the CDR3: TGTGCCACCAGTGATTTGTTGGCAACCCCAACTAATGAAAAACTGTTTTTT. This codes for CATSDLLATPTNEKLFF.

The chain has TRBV7-2 and TRBJ2-4, with a tentative D call TRBD2 (5 bases). The V gene's germline CDR1 is SGHTA and CDR2 FQGNSA. The CDR3 runs to 15 residues. The V gene lost 0 bases and the J gene lost 5 bases, with 11 bases spanning the gap. The CDR3 coding sequence is TGTGCCAGCAGCTTAGCTTTGCGGGTGGAAAACATTCAGTACTTC. Its protein is CASSLALRVENIQYF.

V is TRBV6-5 and J is TRBJ1-2; 8 nucleotides match TRBD1. The V and J ends lost 6 bases and 3 bases, in that order; junction bases with no gene match: 3. CDR1 is MNHEY, CDR2 SVGAGI, per germline. The CDR3 consists of 13 residues. CDR3 DNA: TGTGCCAGCAGCCTGACAGGGGACTATGGCTACACCTTC. This translates into CASSLTGDYGYTF.

V usage is TRBV7-9 and J usage is TRBJ1-2; D unclear. This CDR3 is built from 12 residues. Per germline, CDR1 SEHNR and CDR2 FQNEAQ (reference sequence). Trimming removed 5 bases at V and 5 bases at J, with 9 bases between. The DNA of the CDR3 is TGTGCCAGCAGCAACCGGGAGTATGGCTACACCTTC. It translates to CASSNREYGYTF. The whole variable domain, remainder taken from reference TRBV7-9 and TRBJ1-2, is DTGVSQNPRHKITKRGQNVTFRCDPISEHNRLYWYRQTLGQGPEFLTYFQNEAQLEKSRLLSDRFSAERPKGSFSTLEIQRTEQGDSAMYLCASSNREYGYTFGSGTRLTVV.

This clone has just one count. This chain connects TRBV5-1 to TRBJ2-7; 8 positions match TRBD1. With 4 bases clipped from V and 3 bases from J, the junction kept 9 bases outside the gene matches. CDR3 size: 15 residues. CDR1 SGHRS and CDR2 YFSETQ come from the germline V gene. Here the CDR3 DNA reads TGCGCCAGCAGCACGCGACAGGGGCTATACTACGAGCAGTACTTC. This translates into CASSTRQGLYYEQYF. The full variable domain, rest sourced from reference TRBV5-1 and TRBJ2-7, is KAGVTQTPRYLIKTRGQQVTLSCSPISGHRSVSWYQQTPGQGLQFLFEYFSETQRNKGNFPGRFSGRQFSNSRSEMNVSTLELGDSALYLCASSTRQGLYYEQYFGPGTRLTVT.

The chain has TRBV28 and TRBJ2-7; possible D gene TRBD1, 6 bases. The CDR3 runs 15 residues. The V gene lost 1 base and the J gene lost 2 bases, with 12 bases spanning the gap. From germline, CDR1 is MDHEN and CDR2 SYDVKM. This CDR3 is CASSLLGAGAYEQYF. For the CDR3, the DNA is TGTGCCAGCAGTTTATTGGGGGCAGGGGCCTACGAGCAGTACTTC. The variable domain in full, with the rest retrieved from reference TRBV28 and TRBJ2-7, is DVKVTQSSRYLVKRTGEKVFLECVQDMDHENMFWYRQDPGLGLRLIYFSYDVKMKEKGDIPEGYSVSREKKERFSLILESASTNQTSMYLCASSLLGAGAYEQYFGPGTRLTVT.

The genes are TRBV28 and TRBJ1-1; tentative D call: TRBD1 (6 bases). Trimming took off 5 bases at V and 4 bases at J, with 20 bases between the two ends. This CDR3 spans 16 amino acids. CDR1 is MDHEN, CDR2 SYDVKM, per germline. In DNA form, the CDR3 reads TGTGCCAGCAGTCGGGGGGGGGCAGTCCAGTCCACTGAAGCTTTCTTT. Translation gives CASSRGGAVQSTEAFF.

V is TRBV12-3 or TRBV12-4 and J is TRBJ1-2; D is unclear. CDR3 length: 13 amino acids. The V and J ends lost 1 base and 3 bases respectively, with 6 bases between them. The CDR3 loop is CASSLVMDYGYTF. CDR3 sequence (DNA): TGTGCCAGCAGTTTAGTAATGGACTATGGCTACACCTTC.

This chain joins TRBV21-1 and TRBJ2-4. TRBV21-1 counts as a pseudogene. This CDR3 has 15 amino acids. CDR3 DNA: TGTGCCAGCAGCAAAAGAAGAGAACAGGGAGGCCCCCAGTACTTC. It yields the protein CASSKRREQGGPQYF.

V is TRBV5-1 and J is TRBJ2-5, with 8 bases matching TRBD1. The length of the CDR3 is 22 residues. Germline-derived CDR1 and CDR2 are SGHRS and YFSETQ. Germline trimming cut 4 bases from V and 3 bases from J; bases unmatched to any gene: 29. CDR3 sequence (DNA): TGCGCCAGCAGCCTCTGGGAGGATCCGGGACAGGATTGGGTAGGGCGAAAAGAGACCCAGTACTTC. This sequence encodes CASSLWEDPGQDWVGRKETQYF. The full variable domain, in which reference TRBV5-1 and TRBJ2-5 provide the parts outside the CDR3, is KAGVTQTPRYLIKTRGQQVTLSCSPISGHRSVSWYQQTPGQGLQFLFEYFSETQRNKGNFPGRFSGRQFSNSRSEMNVSTLELGDSALYLCASSLWEDPGQDWVGRKETQYFGPGTRLLVL.